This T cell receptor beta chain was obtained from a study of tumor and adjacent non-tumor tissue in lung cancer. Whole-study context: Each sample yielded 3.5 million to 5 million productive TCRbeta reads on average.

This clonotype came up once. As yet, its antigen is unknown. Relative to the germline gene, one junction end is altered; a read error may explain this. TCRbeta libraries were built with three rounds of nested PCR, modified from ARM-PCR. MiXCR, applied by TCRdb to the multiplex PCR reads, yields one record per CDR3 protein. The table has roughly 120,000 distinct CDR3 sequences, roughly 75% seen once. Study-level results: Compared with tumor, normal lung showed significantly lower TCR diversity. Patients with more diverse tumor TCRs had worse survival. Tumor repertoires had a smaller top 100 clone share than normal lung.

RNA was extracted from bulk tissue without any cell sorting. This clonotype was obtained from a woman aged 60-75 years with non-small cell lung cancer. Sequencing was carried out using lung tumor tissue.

The CDR3 is CARSLVGAIPNTEAFF. CDR3 in DNA: TGTGCCAGGAGCTTAGTGGGCGCTATCCCAAACACTGAAGCTTTCTTT. V gene TRBV11-1 combines with J gene TRBJ1-1; D is uncertain. The CDR3 is 16 amino acids. Germline CDR1 and CDR2: SGHAT and FQDESV (reference sequence).